This TCR beta chain was profiled in a study of shared clonotypes between healthy human individuals. Sequencing was performed with immunoSEQ multiplex PCR; in TCRdb, only in-frame clones are kept and a portion is missing. The data hold more than 400,000 clones, with over 75% observed a single time. From germline, CDR1 is SEHNR and CDR2 FQNEAQ (reference sequence). V dropped 2 bases and J dropped 8 bases, with 18 bases sitting between them. This CDR3 spans 16 amino acids. Of note for this clone: Its antigen is as yet unknown.

Study-level results: The diversity represented, both genetic and in exposure history, was limited by few donors.

The chain links TRBV7-9 to TRBJ1-4; D perhaps matches TRBD1 (5 bases). The TCR sequence derives from a woman aged 40 to 55 in good health. Some clones in this sample may be carry-over from other donors' samples. The sample comprised PBMCs. CDR3 sequence (DNA): TGTGCCAGCAGCTTACCTCCGGGGTCCCCAGGGGAAAAACTGTTTTTT. Translation gives CASSLPPGSPGEKLFF.